The rows below give T cell receptor beta chains drawn from one sample of a study of T cells in Graves' hyperthyroidism and ophthalmopathy. Each CDR3 protein is one row after TCRdb ran MiXCR on the multiplex PCR reads. The data show under 350,000 distinct CDR3 sequences, over 15% seen once. Sequenced input: blood. All receptors come from a woman aged 55 to 70 with Graves' ophthalmopathy. CDR3s include the opening cysteine and the closing phenylalanine or tryptophan. A D gene is named only where the DNA matches it firmly. Clone size, where shown, is once, few, many, or a class for clones that have expanded.

CDR3 DNA | CDR3 protein | V gene | D gene | J gene | clone size
TGCAGTGCTAGAGGAGACACCTCCTACGAGCAGTACTTC | CSARGDTSYEQYF | TRBV20-1 | - | TRBJ2-7 | many
TGCGCCAGCAGCTCCACGATTGGGGAGGGAAAAGGGCAGTACTTC | CASSSTIGEGKGQYF | TRBV4-3 | TRBD2 | TRBJ2-7 | few
TGTGCCAGCTCACCCCAGACAGAAGCCAAAAACATTCAGTACTTC | CASSPQTEAKNIQYF | TRBV18 | - | TRBJ2-4 | many
TGTGCCAGCTCACCAGGGACTAGCGGGAGAGAGACCCAGTACTTC | CASSPGTSGRETQYF | TRBV18 | TRBD2 | TRBJ2-5 | many
TGTGCCAGCAGTATAAGGACTTTTACAGATACGCAGTATTTT | CASSIRTFTDTQYF | TRBV28 | - | TRBJ2-3 | few
TGTGCCAGTAGTATAGTTAGTGGGGGCCGACTCTACAATGAGCAGTTCTTC | CASSIVSGGRLYNEQFF | TRBV19 | - | TRBJ2-1 | few
TGTGCCAGCTCACCACCTACCCGACTAGGCGACACCATATATTTT | CASSPPTRLGDTIYF | TRBV18 | - | TRBJ1-3 | -
TGTGCCAGCCGTTTGACGGGCAACTATGGCTACACCTTC | CASRLTGNYGYTF | TRBV28 | - | TRBJ1-2 | -
TGTGCCACCAGCAAACGGACCACAAACACTGAAGCTTTCTTT | CATSKRTTNTEAFF | TRBV15 | - | TRBJ1-1 | many
TGTGCCAGCAGGATGACCCTGGCCAAAAACATTCAGTACTTC | CASRMTLAKNIQYF | TRBV6-1 | - | TRBJ2-4 | -
TGTGCCAGCAGCCCAGAATGGGGGGAGTCGCAGTACTTC | CASSPEWGESQYF | TRBV7-9 | - | TRBJ2-7 | many
TGCGCCAGCAGCTTGGGGGTCTGGGGCGCTGGCTACACCTTC | CASSLGVWGAGYTF | TRBV5-1 | - | TRBJ1-2 | many
TGTGCCAGCCAGGGCCCCCGGATCACAGATACGCAGTATTTT | CASQGPRITDTQYF | TRBV28 | - | TRBJ2-3 | many
TGCAGTGCTAGAGTAGACCCCCCGGAGACCCAGTACTTC | CSARVDPPETQYF | TRBV20-1 | - | TRBJ2-5 | -
TGTGCCAGCAAACATGGTGCGGGCGGCTACACCTTC | CASKHGAGGYTF | TRBV7-2 | - | TRBJ1-2 | many
TGTGCCACCAGCGACTCCGGGCAACCCCAAGAGACCCAGTACTTC | CATSDSGQPQETQYF | TRBV24-1 | - | TRBJ2-5 | -
TGTGCCAGCAGCGTAGGTGAGACCTCCTATAATTCACCCCTCCACTTT | CASSVGETSYNSPLHF | TRBV9 | - | TRBJ1-6 | -
TGTGCCAGCCACGACCCGGGACTAGATTACGAGCAGTACTTC | CASHDPGLDYEQYF | TRBV7-2 | TRBD2 | TRBJ2-7 | few
TGTGCCAGCAGTGTAGGACAGAACAATGAGCAGTTCTTC | CASSVGQNNEQFF | TRBV12-3/TRBV12-4 | - | TRBJ2-1 | many
TGTGCCAGCAGTGAAGCGGGGGGGGGGGGACCTGGGACCCAGTACTTC | CASSEAGGGGPGTQYF | TRBV2 | TRBD2 | TRBJ2-5 | many
TGTGCCAGCAGTCCAACAGGGTTAACTAAAGCTTTCTTT | CASSPTGLTKAFF | TRBV12-3/TRBV12-4 | - | TRBJ1-1 | many
TGTGCCAGCAGTGAATTGCGGGGGCCCGGCACAGATACGCAGTATTTT | CASSELRGPGTDTQYF | TRBV2 | - | TRBJ2-3 | many
TGTGCCAGCAGCTTTACGGACAGCAGCTCTGGAGACACCATATATTTT | CASSFTDSSSGDTIYF | TRBV7-2 | - | TRBJ1-3 | few
TGTGCCAGCAGCCGTTGGGGGGGACAGCCCCAGCATTTT | CASSRWGGQPQHF | TRBV11-2 | - | TRBJ1-5 | many
TGCGCCAGCAGCCAAGATGGGCAATACAAACAGCCCCAGCATTTT | CASSQDGQYKQPQHF | TRBV4-1 | - | TRBJ1-5 | many
TGTGCCAGCAGCTGGGAGGGGAATGAAGCTTTCTTT | CASSWEGNEAFF | TRBV13 | - | TRBJ1-1 | many
TGTGCCAGCAGTTTAACAGGCTTTGAGGAAAAACTGTTTTTT | CASSLTGFEEKLFF | TRBV12-3/TRBV12-4 | - | TRBJ1-4 | many
TGTGCCAGCTCACCACCCAGGACACGGAACAATGAGCAGTTCTTC | CASSPPRTRNNEQFF | TRBV18 | - | TRBJ2-1 | many
TGTGCCAGCAGCTTAGGGACCTACGAGCGGTACTTC | CASSLGTYERYF | TRBV7-9 | - | TRBJ2-7 | -
TGTGCCAGCAGTCCATCAGCGGAGCTCCAAGAGACCCAGTACTTC | CASSPSAELQETQYF | TRBV28 | - | TRBJ2-5 | -
TGTGCCAGCAGTGAGATGAGTGGACGGGACCAGCCCCAGCATTTT | CASSEMSGRDQPQHF | TRBV6-1 | - | TRBJ1-5 | -
TGTGCCAGCAGTTCGGGACAGCCTTGGGATGAGCAGTTCTTC | CASSSGQPWDEQFF | TRBV6-2/TRBV6-3 | TRBD1 | TRBJ2-1 | -
TGTGCCACCAGTGATTGGGAGGCCTCTAGCACAGATACGCAGTATTTT | CATSDWEASSTDTQYF | TRBV24-1 | - | TRBJ2-3 | -
TGTGCCAGCAGCTTAGAACTACCAAGCTCCTACGAGCAGTACTTC | CASSLELPSSYEQYF | TRBV11-2 | - | TRBJ2-7 | few
TGTGCCTGGGACAGGGGGCCCACTGAAGCTTTCTTT | CAWDRGPTEAFF | TRBV30 | TRBD1 | TRBJ1-1 | many
TGTGCCAGCAATTCGGATTCCTCATATGGCTACACCTTC | CASNSDSSYGYTF | TRBV28 | - | TRBJ1-2 | many
TGCGCCAGCAGCCAAGATCGAAACGGCAAAAACATTCAGTACTTC | CASSQDRNGKNIQYF | TRBV4-1 | - | TRBJ2-4 | -
TGTGCCAGCAGCAAGACAGGGCCCAACCACGAGCAGTACTTC | CASSKTGPNHEQYF | TRBV11-2 | TRBD1 | TRBJ2-7 | -
TGCGCCAGCAGCCTGGGACAGTCCACCGGGGAGCTGTTTTTT | CASSLGQSTGELFF | TRBV5-1 | TRBD1 | TRBJ2-2 | many
TGTGCCAGCAGAACCATAGGGGGACTAGAGTCCTACGAGCAGTACTTC | CASRTIGGLESYEQYF | TRBV27 | TRBD2 | TRBJ2-7 | many
TGTGCCAGCAGCCCCGATCGACAGGGAGTATACGAGCAGTACTTC | CASSPDRQGVYEQYF | TRBV7-6 | TRBD1 | TRBJ2-7 | -